These T cell receptor beta chains were read from a single sample in a study of control samples from healthy donors and cancer patients. TCRdb's copy holds only in-frame clones and misses some; the assay was immunoSEQ multiplex PCR. The sample consists of 15,000 to 20,000 clones, 70% to 90% of them appearing once. Sequenced sample: PBMCs. The receptor set was obtained from a woman aged 60-75 years with head and neck cancer. CDR3s include the opening cysteine and the closing phenylalanine or tryptophan. A D gene is named only where the DNA matches it firmly. The size of a clone is reported for some rows only, either as once, few or many, or as a class for expanded clones.

J gene	D gene	clone size	V gene	CDR3 protein	CDR3 DNA
TRBJ2-7	TRBD2	-	TRBV28	CASSFGGTSGRAGYF	TGTGCCAGCAGTTTTGGGGGGACTAGCGGGAGGGCCGGGTACTTC
TRBJ2-7	-	-	TRBV4-1	CASSQDNRAYEQYF	TGCGCCAGCAGCCAAGATAACAGGGCCTACGAGCAGTACTTC
TRBJ2-3	TRBD2	-	TRBV24-1	CATSASGRGDTQYF	TGTGCCACCAGTGCTAGCGGGCGAGGTGATACGCAGTATTTT
TRBJ1-2	-	-	TRBV28	CASGPGAGDGYTF	TGTGCCAGCGGCCCCGGGGCGGGAGATGGCTACACCTTC
TRBJ1-1	-	few	TRBV7-9	CASSLEQTTEAFF	TGTGCCAGCAGCTTAGAACAGACCACTGAAGCTTTCTTT
TRBJ2-4	TRBD1	-	TRBV5-1	CASSFSGQGNIQYF	TGCGCCAGCAGCTTCTCCGGACAGGGGAACATTCAGTACTTC
TRBJ2-1	-	-	TRBV9	CASSVAAQFMYEQFF	TGTGCCAGCAGCGTAGCAGCCCAGTTTATGTATGAGCAGTTCTTC
TRBJ2-2	-	-	TRBV6-5	CASRPRAPSTGELFF	TGTGCCAGCAGGCCCCGGGCCCCGAGCACCGGGGAGCTGTTTTTT
TRBJ2-7	-	-	TRBV6-6	CASSYDGWYEQYF	TGTGCCAGCAGTTACGACGGATGGTACGAGCAGTACTTC
TRBJ2-2	TRBD1	-	TRBV27	CASSLKQGVLGELFF	TGTGCCAGCAGTTTAAAACAGGGGGTACTCGGGGAGCTGTTTTTT
TRBJ2-3	TRBD2	-	TRBV18	CASSPLSGSLADTQYF	TGTGCCAGCTCACCTCTTAGCGGGAGTTTGGCAGATACGCAGTATTTT
TRBJ2-7	-	-	TRBV6-5	CASSYSLAGSYEQYF	TGTGCCAGCAGTTACTCCCTGGCAGGCTCCTACGAGCAGTACTTC
TRBJ2-7	-	-	TRBV14	CASSQQGVVLSEQYF	TGTGCCAGCAGCCAGCAGGGTGTCGTTTTGAGCGAGCAGTACTTC
TRBJ2-1	-	-	TRBV19	CASSIDLGWYNEQFF	TGTGCCAGTAGTATAGATCTGGGTTGGTACAATGAGCAGTTCTTC
TRBJ2-1	TRBD2	-	TRBV5-5	CASSLEPIQTSGNYNEQFF	TGTGCCAGCAGCTTGGAGCCCATCCAGACTAGCGGGAACTACAATGAGCAGTTCTTC
TRBJ2-1	-	-	TRBV7-6	CASSLLEGRAKGYNEQFF	TGTGCCAGCAGCTTGTTGGAGGGTAGGGCTAAGGGCTACAATGAGCAGTTCTTC
TRBJ2-7	TRBD1	-	TRBV19	CASSIGGTGSYEQYF	TGTGCCAGTAGTATCGGGGGGACAGGGTCCTACGAGCAGTACTTC
TRBJ2-1	-	-	TRBV5-1	CASSLGTQDEQFF	TGCGCCAGCAGCTTAGGTACGCAGGATGAGCAGTTCTTC
TRBJ2-1	-	-	TRBV3-1/TRBV3-2	CASSQSGSSGTIRGYNEQFF	TGTGCCAGCAGCCAGAGTGGAAGTAGCGGAACAATTCGGGGCTACAATGAGCAGTTCTTC
TRBJ1-6	-	-	TRBV3-1/TRBV3-2	CASSHNIQGVVNSPLHF	TGTGCCAGCAGCCATAATATACAGGGTGTAGTAAATTCACCCCTCCACTTT
TRBJ1-1	-	-	TRBV3-1/TRBV3-2	CASSRVSGTEAFF	TGTGCCAGCAGCCGGGTCTCAGGGACTGAAGCTTTCTTT
TRBJ2-1	TRBD2	once	TRBV11-3	CASSWTSESYNEQFF	TGTGCCAGCAGCTGGACTAGCGAGTCCTACAATGAGCAGTTCTTC
TRBJ1-1	TRBD1	-	TRBV19	CASSIGTGAFSYEAFF	TGTGCCAGTAGTATCGGGACAGGGGCGTTCAGTTATGAAGCTTTCTTT
TRBJ2-2	-	-	TRBV21-1	CASSKGRGCTGELFF	TGTGCCAGCAGCAAAGGGAGGGGATGTACCGGGGAGCTGTTTTTT
TRBJ1-6	TRBD1	-	TRBV27	CASSPGDRFTSPLHF	TGTGCCAGCAGCCCCGGGGACAGGTTCACTTCACCCCTCCACTTT
TRBJ1-5	-	-	TRBV5-1	CASSLDGSNQPQHF	TGCGCCAGCAGCTTGGACGGTAGCAATCAGCCCCAGCATTTT
TRBJ2-7	TRBD2	once	TRBV2	CASSELAGPYEQYF	TGTGCCAGCAGTGAACTAGCGGGACCCTACGAGCAGTACTTC
TRBJ2-7	-	-	TRBV3-1/TRBV3-2	CASSQVAAGYEQYF	TGTGCCAGCAGCCAAGTAGCGGCGGGCTACGAGCAGTACTTC
TRBJ2-7	-	-	TRBV13	CASSPRPTASYEQYF	TGTGCCAGCAGCCCTAGGCCGACGGCCTCCTACGAGCAGTACTTC
TRBJ1-1	-	-	TRBV5-8	CASTLGGTPEAFF	TGTGCCAGCACCTTGGGAGGGACTCCTGAAGCTTTCTTT
TRBJ2-1	TRBD1	-	TRBV18	CASFGTGTYNEQFF	TGTGCCAGCTTCGGGACAGGGACCTACAATGAGCAGTTCTTC
TRBJ1-1	-	-	TRBV12-3/TRBV12-4	CASSLSGRQAFF	TGTGCCAGCAGTTTATCAGGGCGTCAAGCTTTCTTT
TRBJ1-1	-	-	TRBV15	CATSRDNNPNTEAFF	TGTGCCACCAGCAGAGATAATAACCCGAACACTGAAGCTTTCTTT
TRBJ2-2	TRBD2	once	TRBV2	CASSEVWREEAGELFF	TGTGCCAGCAGTGAAGTGTGGCGGGAGGAGGCCGGGGAGCTGTTTTTT
TRBJ1-1	-	-	TRBV7-6	CASSQRMNTEAFF	TGTGCCAGCAGTCAGAGAATGAACACTGAAGCTTTCTTT
TRBJ2-1	TRBD2	-	TRBV5-1	CASSTQRERLKSEQFF	TGCGCCAGCAGCACACAGCGGGAGAGGCTAAAGAGTGAGCAGTTCTTC
TRBJ1-2	-	-	TRBV18	CASSPEENYGYTF	TGTGCCAGCTCACCAGAAGAGAACTATGGCTACACCTTC
TRBJ2-1	TRBD2	-	TRBV14	CASSQMRLAGVHEQFF	TGTGCCAGCAGCCAGATGAGACTAGCGGGAGTACATGAGCAGTTCTTC
TRBJ1-5	-	-	TRBV28	CASSQAARVRTNQPQHF	TGTGCCAGCAGTCAAGCGGCCAGGGTGAGGACCAATCAGCCCCAGCATTTT
TRBJ2-5	-	-	TRBV7-8	CASSLADRLQETQYF	TGTGCCAGCAGCTTAGCCGACAGGTTGCAAGAGACCCAGTACTTC
TRBJ2-2	-	-	TRBV7-6	CASRPSGATITNTGELFF	TGTGCCAGCAGGCCCTCGGGGGCGACGATTACGAACACCGGGGAGCTGTTTTTT
TRBJ1-2	-	-	TRBV5-4	CASSLGRDYGYTF	TGTGCCAGCAGCTTGGGCAGGGACTATGGCTACACCTTC
TRBJ2-1	-	-	TRBV13	CASSSRAGGDSYNEQFF	TGTGCCAGCAGCTCTCGGGCCGGCGGGGACTCCTACAATGAGCAGTTCTTC
TRBJ1-5	-	-	TRBV27	CASSSQKQGPGQPQHF	TGTGCCAGCAGTTCCCAGAAACAGGGCCCAGGGCAGCCCCAGCATTTT
TRBJ2-5	-	-	TRBV6-2/TRBV6-3	CASSYTPMPETQYF	TGTGCCAGCAGTTATACCCCAATGCCTGAGACCCAGTACTTC
TRBJ2-1	TRBD2	-	TRBV7-9	CASSQRGSSYNEQFF	TGTGCCAGCAGTCAGCGGGGGAGCTCCTACAATGAGCAGTTCTTC
TRBJ1-1	-	-	TRBV29-1	CSVSGGVSTEAFF	TGCAGCGTTTCCGGGGGCGTTAGCACTGAAGCTTTCTTT
TRBJ2-7	-	few	TRBV18	CASSPGSRSREQYF	TGTGCCAGCTCACCGGGTAGTCGATCCCGCGAGCAGTACTTC
TRBJ1-5	TRBD1	-	TRBV2	CASSPGQGAFGQPQHF	TGTGCCAGCAGTCCGGGACAGGGGGCTTTTGGTCAGCCCCAGCATTTT
TRBJ2-7	-	-	TRBV28	CASSPRDISYEQYF	TGTGCCAGTAGCCCCCGGGACATTTCCTACGAGCAGTACTTC